This TCR beta chain is from a study of identical twins. In germline, CDR1 is LGHNT, CDR2 FRNRAP. V dropped 6 bases and J dropped 2 bases, with 12 bases sitting between them. The CDR3 totals 14 residues. One entry per CDR3 protein, called by TCRdb with MiXCR from the 5' RACE reads. Among under 800,000 distinct CDR3 sequences listed, 21% were seen once. This clonotype appeared a single time. Its antigen is undetermined. Study results and limitations: Instead of following the same donors, the conclusions were based on cross-sectional statistical analysis. Zero-insertion findings could be partly confounded by invariant cells (MAIT and iNKT cells).

The same data also went into a second study, on T cells expressing NK-cell markers. That work contributes: It was still unclear whether expanded NKG2C+ T cell clones were HCMV specific.

Material: PBMCs. The chain combines TRBV12-5 with TRBJ2-3, with D perhaps TRBD1 or TRBD2 (5 bases each). The sequence derives from a woman under 30 in good health. The CDR3 sequence: CASGERGLTDTQYF. Written as DNA, the CDR3 is TGTGCTAGTGGGGAGAGGGGTCTCACAGATACGCAGTATTTT. The full variable domain, completed using reference TRBV12-5 and TRBJ2-3, is DARVTQTPRHKVTEMGQEVTMRCQPILGHNTVFWYRQTMMQGLELLAYFRNRAPLDDSGMPKDRFSAEMPDATLATLKIQPSEPRDSAVYFCASGERGLTDTQYFGPGTRLTVL.